This TCR beta chain was recorded in a study of OX40 agonist ivuxolimab in advanced cancers. Study-wide findings and caveats: On average, CD8+ T cells showed a greater number of expanded clones than CD4+.

Clones were read by immunoSEQ multiplex PCR, and TCRdb kept only the in-frame ones, dropping some. Seen here are about 70,000 clones, just over 85% observed once, and the top ten hold under 2.5%. The cohort excluded patients with autoimmune disease history or systemic immunosuppression. The CDR3 extends over 12 amino acids. Germline V lookup: CDR1 SQVTM, CDR2 ANQGSEA. The V end lost 6 bases, the J end lost 5 bases, and 14 bases lay between the germline ends. Points on this clone: The antigen remains undetermined.

This TCR was sampled from an adult with an advanced solid tumor such as melanoma, head and neck, liver or kidney cancer. The starting material was CD4+ or CD8+ T cells sorted from blood, obtained in a trial of the OX40 agonist ivuxolimab. V gene TRBV29-1 combines with J gene TRBJ2-7; D not certain. CDR3 sequence reads: CSVYKSRDEQYF. For the CDR3, the DNA is TGCAGCGTCTACAAATCTCGGGACGAGCAGTACTTC.